The clone carrying this T cell receptor beta chain appeared a single time. Distinct nucleotide sequences in the sample also encode this CDR3. This sample is drawn from a study of metastatic and nonmetastatic thyroid tumors. Every patient underwent thyroid surgery untreated. The CDR3 extends over 16 amino acids. V gave up 7 bases and J gave up 6 bases, with 21 bases separating them. The V gene's germline CDR1 is SNHLY and CDR2 FYNNEI. TCRdb re-processed the PCR reads through MiXCR. The profile shows 30,000 to 40,000 clones, approximately 17% of them singletons. This clonotype originated in a female donor with papillary thyroid cancer or a benign thyroid nodule (not recorded which). Some clones in this sample may be carry-over from other donors' samples. Specimen: blood. This chain uses TRBV2 with TRBJ2-2; weak D call: TRBD1 (6 bases). CDR3 residues: CASKDSRGSNAGELFF. The CDR3 DNA sequence: TGTGCCAGCAAGGACTCCAGGGGTTCTAACGCCGGGGAGCTGTTTTTT.